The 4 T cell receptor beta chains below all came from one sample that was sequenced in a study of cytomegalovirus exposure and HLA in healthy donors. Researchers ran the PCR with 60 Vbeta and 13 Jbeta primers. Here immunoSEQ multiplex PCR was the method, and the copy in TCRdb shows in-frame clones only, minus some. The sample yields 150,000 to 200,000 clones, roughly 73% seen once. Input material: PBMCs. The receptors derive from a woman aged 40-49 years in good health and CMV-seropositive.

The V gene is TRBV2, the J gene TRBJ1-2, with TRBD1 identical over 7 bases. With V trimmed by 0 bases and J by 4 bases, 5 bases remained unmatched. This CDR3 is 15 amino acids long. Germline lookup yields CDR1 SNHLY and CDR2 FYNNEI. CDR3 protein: CASSEARDRIYGYTF. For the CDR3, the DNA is TGTGCCAGCAGTGAAGCCAGGGACAGAATCTATGGCTACACCTTC.

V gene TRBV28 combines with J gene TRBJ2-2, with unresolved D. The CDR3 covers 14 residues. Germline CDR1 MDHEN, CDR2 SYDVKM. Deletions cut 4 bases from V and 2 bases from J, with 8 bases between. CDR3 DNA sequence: TGTGCCAGCAGTTCAACGGTTAACACCGGGGAGCTGTTTTTT. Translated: CASSSTVNTGELFF.

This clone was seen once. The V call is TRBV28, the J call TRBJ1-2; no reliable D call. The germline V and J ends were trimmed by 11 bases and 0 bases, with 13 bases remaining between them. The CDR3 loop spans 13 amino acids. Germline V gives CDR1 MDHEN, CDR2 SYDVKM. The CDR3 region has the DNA TGTGCCTCGGGGAGCGCCGCTAACTATGGCTACACCTTC. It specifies CASGSAANYGYTF.

In nucleotides, the CDR3 is TGTGCCAGTAGTATAGTTCGGCAGGGATCTGAAGCTTTCTTT. Its translation: CASSIVRQGSEAFF. The genes are TRBV19 and TRBJ1-1, with D perhaps TRBD1 (5 bases). Looked up from germline, CDR1 is LNHDA and CDR2 is SQIVND (reference sequence). The CDR3 consists of 14 residues. Trimming left V 1 base short and J 6 bases short, with 12 bases between. The variable domain in full, with the rest retrieved from reference TRBV19 and TRBJ1-1, is DGGITQSPKYLFRKEGQNVTLSCEQNLNHDAMYWYRQDPGQGLRLIYYSQIVNDFQKGDIAEGYSVSREKKESFPLTVTSAQKNPTAFYLCASSIVRQGSEAFFGQGTRLTVV.